This T cell receptor (beta chain) is drawn from a study of technical replicates of blood from several donors. Sequenced by immunoSEQ multiplex PCR; TCRdb stores in-frame clones only, minus some. The sample contains under 70,000 clones, about 86% of which appear only once. In its sample, this clone was seen once. Trimming pared 5 bases from V and 1 base from J, leaving 20 bases between. Germline lookup yields CDR1 SGHTA and CDR2 FQGNSA. The CDR3 loop spans 18 amino acids. The sample taken for sequencing was PBMCs. The clonotype originates from a human donor in good health. Some clones in this sample may be carry-over from other donors' samples. This chain uses TRBV7-2 with TRBJ2-2, with D unresolved. This CDR3 is CASSPMPRTLQNTGELFF. The CDR3 nucleotides read TGTGCCAGCAGCCCGATGCCTCGCACTCTGCAGAACACCGGGGAGCTGTTTTTT.